This is a list of T cell receptor beta chains from one sample in a study of blood T cells in healthy people across ages. MiXCR was run by TCRdb on the 5' RACE reads, yielding one entry per CDR3 protein. Of about 1.6 million distinct CDR3 sequences listed, about 32% were seen once; the top ten hold around 10%. The sequenced sample consisted of blood. These receptors were taken from a woman aged 25 to 45 in good health. Both conserved end residues are part of each CDR3. D genes are given only for firm matches. Clone size is stated in some rows and not others, as once, few, many or a class when expanded.

D gene: NA; clone size: NA; CDR3 length: 15; V gene: TRBV7-2; J gene: TRBJ1-4; CDR3 DNA: TGTGCCAGCAGCTTCTGGGCCGGGGGCGGTGAAAAACTGTTTTTT; CDR3 protein: CASSFWAGGGEKLFF
D gene: NA; clone size: few; CDR3 length: 16; V gene: TRBV9; J gene: TRBJ2-1; CDR3 DNA: TGTGCCAGCAGCGTAGGGCGAGGGGGGCTGGCGAATGAGCAGTTCTTC; CDR3 protein: CASSVGRGGLANEQFF
D gene: TRBD1; clone size: NA; CDR3 length: 15; V gene: TRBV27; J gene: TRBJ2-1; CDR3 DNA: TGTGCCAGCAGCATCGAGACAGGGACATACAATGAGCAGTTCTTC; CDR3 protein: CASSIETGTYNEQFF
D gene: NA; clone size: few; CDR3 length: 15; V gene: TRBV20-1; J gene: TRBJ2-1; CDR3 DNA: TGCAGTGCTCCCCTCGGGACAAGTACCCTCAATGAGCAGTTCTTC; CDR3 protein: CSAPLGTSTLNEQFF
D gene: TRBD2; clone size: NA; CDR3 length: 17; V gene: TRBV13; J gene: TRBJ2-1; CDR3 DNA: TGTGCCAGCAGCAAGCGGGGGGGGCCTGATTATAACAATGAGCAGTTCTTC; CDR3 protein: CASSKRGGPDYNNEQFF
D gene: NA; clone size: NA; CDR3 length: 14; V gene: TRBV20-1; J gene: TRBJ2-1; CDR3 DNA: TGCAGTGCTTACTCAGCGGTAATTTACAATGAGCAGTTCTTC; CDR3 protein: CSAYSAVIYNEQFF
D gene: NA; clone size: NA; CDR3 length: 15; V gene: TRBV3-1; J gene: TRBJ2-7; CDR3 DNA: TGTGCCAGCAGCCAACCACCCCCTGGAGCCTACGAGCAGTACTTC; CDR3 protein: CASSQPPPGAYEQYF
D gene: TRBD2; clone size: few; CDR3 length: 16; V gene: TRBV20-1; J gene: TRBJ2-1; CDR3 DNA: TGCAGTGCCCAGGCCCGGGGGAACGGGAGGGGTCATGAGCAGTTCTTC; CDR3 protein: CSAQARGNGRGHEQFF
D gene: NA; clone size: many; CDR3 length: 13; V gene: TRBV6-5; J gene: TRBJ2-5; CDR3 DNA: TGTGCCAGCGTCCCTACTAGCATGGAGACCCAGTACTTC; CDR3 protein: CASVPTSMETQYF
D gene: NA; clone size: few; CDR3 length: 17; V gene: TRBV9; J gene: TRBJ1-1; CDR3 DNA: TGTGCCAGCAGCGTGGTGGGTCGGCGAGGGATGGACACTGAAGCTTTCTTT; CDR3 protein: CASSVVGRRGMDTEAFF